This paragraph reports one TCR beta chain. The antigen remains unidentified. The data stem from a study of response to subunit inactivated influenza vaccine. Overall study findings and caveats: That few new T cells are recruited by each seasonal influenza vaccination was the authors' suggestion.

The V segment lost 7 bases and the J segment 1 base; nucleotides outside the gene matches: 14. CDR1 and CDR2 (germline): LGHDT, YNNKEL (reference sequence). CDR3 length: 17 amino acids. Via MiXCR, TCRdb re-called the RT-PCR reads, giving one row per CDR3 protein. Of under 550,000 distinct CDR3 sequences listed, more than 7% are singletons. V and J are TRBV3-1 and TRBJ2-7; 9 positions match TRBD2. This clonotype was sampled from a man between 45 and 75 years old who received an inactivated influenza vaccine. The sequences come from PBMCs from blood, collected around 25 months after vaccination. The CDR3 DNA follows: TGTGCCAGCAAGGGGGCTAGCGGGGTTAAGGGATCCTACGAGCAGTACTTC. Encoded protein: CASKGASGVKGSYEQYF.